A single sample gave rise to the 21 T cell receptor beta chains below, sequenced in a study of neurological immune-mediated disorders. TCRdb re-called the 5' RACE reads through MiXCR, storing one row per CDR3 protein. The repertoire holds tens of thousands of distinct CDR3 sequences, with 5% to 5.5% as singletons. Sequenced: PBMCs. The receptors were gathered from a woman in her 30s with multiple sclerosis.

This clonotype was seen more than once but under ten times. The chain employs TRBV5-1 and TRBJ2-7; TRBD2 matches at 10 bases. The CDR3 is 15 residues long. Germline values: CDR1 SGHRS, CDR2 YFSETQ. V shed 0 bases and J 2 bases; nucleotides not matched to a gene: 2. The CDR3 spells CASSLASGGTYEQYV. The CDR3 DNA reads as TGCGCCAGCAGCTTGGCTAGCGGGGGAACCTACGAGCAGTACGTC.

The chain couples TRBV12-3 or TRBV12-4 to TRBJ2-1, with no clear D. The V end lost 7 bases, the J end lost 6 bases, and 16 bases lay between the germline ends. The CDR3 covers 14 residues. CDR3 sequence reads: CASNLATPGNEQFF. The CDR3 DNA sequence: TGTGCCAGCAACCTGGCAACCCCCGGCAATGAGCAGTTCTTC.

This clonotype has ten or more counts. This chain joins TRBV12-3 or TRBV12-4 and TRBJ1-2; a possible D gene is TRBD1 (6 bases). The CDR3 is 17 amino acids. V gave up 0 bases and J gave up 4 bases, with 18 bases separating them. CDR3 sequence (DNA): TGTGCCAGCAGTTTAGCGAATGTGGAGAACAGGGCCTATGGCTACACCTTC. It encodes CASSLANVENRAYGYTF.

Comment on this clonotype: Since a much larger clone is just one base distant, this may be a read error. As the CDR3 is not closed by the conserved phenylalanine or tryptophan, this likely results from a read error. The chain links TRBV7-3 to TRBJ2-5; 7 bases map to TRBD1. Trimming removed 2 bases from V and 1 base from J; junction bases left unmatched: 1. Germline CDR1 SGHTA, CDR2 FQGTGA. The CDR3 consists of 14 residues. The CDR3 nucleotides read TGTGCCAGCAGCTTAGCAGGGGGCCAAGAGACCCAGTACTTA. Amino acid sequence: CASSLAGGQETQYL.

This clonotype was found many times. The chain joins TRBV20-1 to TRBJ2-3; 12 nucleotides match TRBD2. V was pared by 5 bases and J by 6 bases, with 9 bases of the junction left unmatched. The CDR3 runs to 15 residues. Germline loops: CDR1 DFQATT, CDR2 SNEGSKA (reference sequence). The CDR3 here is CSAPETSGGFDTQYF. CDR3 DNA sequence: TGCAGTGCTCCCGAGACTAGCGGGGGTTTCGATACGCAGTATTTT.

This clonotype was observed at least ten times. The chain is built from TRBV15 and TRBJ2-1; 9 nucleotides agree with TRBD1. Germline CDR1 and CDR2: LNHNV and YYDKDF (reference sequence). J gave up 9 bases and V 5 bases, and 5 bases lay outside the gene matches. The CDR3 has 13 residues. The CDR3 here is CATSPGQGFEQFF. CDR3 bases: TGTGCCACCAGCCCGGGACAGGGCTTTGAGCAGTTCTTC.

This clonotype has at least ten counts. The V and J genes are TRBV5-1 and TRBJ2-7; D is ambiguous. Per the germline V gene, CDR1 is SGHRS and CDR2 is YFSETQ. This CDR3 region has 10 residues. V lost 1 base, J lost 4 bases, and 0 bases lay in between. The CDR3 region has the DNA TGCGCCAGCAGCTTGTACGAGCAGTACTTC. It is translated as CASSLYEQYF.

The sample holds many counts of this clonotype. J is TRBJ2-1 and V is TRBV5-6, with D uncertain. CDR1 is SGHDT and CDR2 is YYEEEE in the germline V gene. V was trimmed by 7 bases and J by 0 bases, leaving 14 bases between them. The CDR3 contains 15 residues. This chain's CDR3 is CASWSAVSSYNEQFF. The DNA of the CDR3 is TGTGCCAGCTGGAGCGCAGTGAGCTCCTACAATGAGCAGTTCTTC.

This clonotype was seen at least ten times. The chain recombines TRBV7-9 with TRBJ2-2; possible D gene TRBD2, 5 bases. V gave up 5 bases and J gave up 4 bases, with 17 bases separating them. The CDR3 runs to 16 residues. In germline, CDR1 is SEHNR, CDR2 FQNEAQ (reference sequence). CDR3 sequence reads: CASSPTTRFPTGELFF. In DNA form, the CDR3 reads TGTGCCAGCAGCCCGACTACCCGATTCCCCACCGGGGAGCTGTTTTTT.

This clonotype has ten or more counts. The chain is built from TRBV5-4 and TRBJ2-7, with no clear D. Germline CDR1 SGHNT, CDR2 YYREEE (reference sequence). This CDR3 has 13 amino acids. Trimming removed 0 bases at V and 6 bases at J, with 10 bases between. CDR3 region: CASSLDDLPEQYV. The DNA of the CDR3 is TGTGCCAGCAGCTTGGATGATCTCCCCGAGCAGTACGTC.

This clonotype was picked up many times. This chain uses TRBV12-3 or TRBV12-4 with TRBJ2-1, with no clear D. There are 13 residues in the CDR3. V shed 1 base and J shed 6 bases, with 7 bases lying between them. The CDR3 here is CASSLGSTNEQFF. CDR3 bases: TGTGCCAGCAGTTTAGGTAGTACCAATGAGCAGTTCTTC.

This clonotype was seen ten or more times. The rearrangement uses TRBV10-3 and TRBJ2-7; TRBD2 matches at 7 bases. Germline assignment: CDR1 ENHRY and CDR2 SYGVKD. This CDR3 is 14 amino acids long. The J segment lost 4 bases and the V segment lost 7 bases, leaving 10 bases of the junction unmatched. The CDR3 here is CAITRLAGQYEQYF. The CDR3 DNA sequence: TGTGCCATCACCCGACTAGCCGGTCAATACGAGCAGTACTTC.

Only a few counts were recorded for this clonotype. This sequence may be a read error, since a much larger clone differs from it by one base. V usage is TRBV7-9 and J usage is TRBJ2-2; D unresolved. The CDR3 is 13 amino acids. Trimming stripped 2 bases from V and 5 bases from J, with 6 bases between. Per the germline V gene, CDR1 is SEHNR and CDR2 is FQNEAQ (reference sequence). As DNA, the CDR3 is TGTGCCAGCAGCTTAACATGGACCGGGGAGCTGTTTTTT. It codes for CASSLTWTGELFF.

The V gene is TRBV20-1, the J gene TRBJ2-1; TRBD2 is a possible D gene (6 bases). The V end was cut by 6 bases, the J end by 2 bases, with 17 bases between. The V gene's germline CDR1 is DFQATT and CDR2 SNEGSKA (reference sequence). The length of the CDR3 is 15 residues. CDR3 DNA: TGCAGTGCAACACGGGGCGGGGCCCCCTACAATGAGCAGTTCTTC. This gives the protein CSATRGGAPYNEQFF.

This clonotype has at least ten counts. The chain employs TRBV5-5 and TRBJ1-4, with 7 bases that match TRBD1. The V gene's germline CDR1 is SGHKS and CDR2 YYEKEE (reference sequence). The CDR3 has 15 amino acids. With V trimmed by 4 bases and J by 10 bases, 13 bases remained unmatched. The CDR3 bases are TGTGCCAGCAGCACGATAAACAGGGGAGATGGAAAACTGTTTTTT. Its translation: CASSTINRGDGKLFF.

The chain is built from TRBV20-1 and TRBJ2-1; 7 bases map to TRBD2. The CDR3 extends over 14 amino acids. Germline V gene data show CDR1 as DFQATT and CDR2 as SNEGSKA (reference sequence). J lost 9 bases, V lost 3 bases, and 11 bases had no gene match. In nucleotides, the CDR3 is TGCAGTGCTAGTTTTAACGGGAGGAGGGCTGAGCAGTTCTTC. Its protein is CSASFNGRRAEQFF.

Ten or more counts support this clonotype. This chain links TRBV20-1 with TRBJ2-3, with 13 bases lining up with TRBD2. V shed 3 bases, J shed 4 bases, and the junction held 7 bases outside the gene matches. CDR3 size: 16 residues. The V gene's germline CDR1 is DFQATT and CDR2 SNEGSKA (reference sequence). The DNA for the CDR3 is TGCAGTGCTAGGAGGACTAGCGGGAGTGGGTCAGATACGCAGTATTTT. The encoded protein is CSARRTSGSGSDTQYF.

This clonotype was seen many times. This sequence joins TRBV20-1 and TRBJ1-2, with D uncertain. The CDR3 spans 12 residues. Trimming pared 0 bases from V and 0 bases from J, leaving 2 bases between. CDR1 and CDR2 (germline): DFQATT, SNEGSKA (reference sequence). DNA for the CDR3: TGCAGTGCTAGAGACTCTAACTATGGCTACACCTTC. Protein sequence: CSARDSNYGYTF.

This clonotype appeared many times. This chain joins TRBV20-1 and TRBJ2-1; no reliable D call. The CDR3 is 13 residues long. V lost 5 bases to trimming and J lost 0 bases, with 8 bases between them. Per germline, CDR1 DFQATT and CDR2 SNEGSKA (reference sequence). CDR3: CSAFPSSYNEQFF. The DNA for the CDR3 is TGCAGTGCTTTCCCCAGCTCCTACAATGAGCAGTTCTTC.

This clonotype has at least ten counts. The chain couples TRBV5-1 to TRBJ2-1; D ambiguous. The CDR3 consists of 15 residues. V lost 0 bases to trimming and J lost 8 bases, with 15 bases between them. CDR1 is SGHRS and CDR2 is YFSETQ in the germline V gene. The CDR3 loop reads CASSLGALLGDEQFF. CDR3 coding DNA: TGCGCCAGCAGCTTGGGGGCCCTTTTGGGCGATGAGCAGTTCTTC.

A note on this clonotype: A clone one base away is much larger, so this may be a read error. The genes are TRBV27 and TRBJ1-6; D remains unclear. The length of the CDR3 is 12 residues. From germline, CDR1 is MNHEY and CDR2 SMNVEV (reference sequence). The CDR3 sequence is CASSTLNSHLHF. DNA of the CDR3: TGTGCCAGCAGTACGTTGAATTCACACCTCCACTTT.